The subject of this entry is one T cell receptor (beta chain). Its antigen is still unknown. The data were obtained in a study of graft-versus-host responses after intestinal transplantation. Study background: Those transplanted obtained multivisceral, liver-intestinal, or isolated intestinal grafts. The study gave all recipients anti-thymocyte globulin induction, then tacrolimus and steroids for about 3 years. Findings and limits, study-wide: Early after transplant, HvG declines were associated with peak levels of circulating GvH clones. Recipient marrow harbored GvH clones, some of which surfaced first in ileum or blood.

TCRdb's copy holds only in-frame clones and misses some; the assay was immunoSEQ multiplex PCR. This table holds about 86,000 clones, about 85% found once. Germline-derived CDR1 and CDR2 are SGHVS and FQNEAQ. V dropped 5 bases and J dropped 6 bases, with 11 bases sitting between them. The CDR3 is made up of 12 amino acids. Source: unstimulated CD4+ T cells sorted from spleen or lymph node cells, taken before transplant. The chain joins TRBV7-8 to TRBJ2-7, with a possible D match to TRBD2 (5 bases). The sequence derives from a human donor who was the organ donor for an intestinal transplant. CDR3 sequence reads: CASSLDRGEQYF. The CDR3 nucleotides are TGTGCCAGCAGCCTTGACCGGGGCGAGCAGTACTTC.